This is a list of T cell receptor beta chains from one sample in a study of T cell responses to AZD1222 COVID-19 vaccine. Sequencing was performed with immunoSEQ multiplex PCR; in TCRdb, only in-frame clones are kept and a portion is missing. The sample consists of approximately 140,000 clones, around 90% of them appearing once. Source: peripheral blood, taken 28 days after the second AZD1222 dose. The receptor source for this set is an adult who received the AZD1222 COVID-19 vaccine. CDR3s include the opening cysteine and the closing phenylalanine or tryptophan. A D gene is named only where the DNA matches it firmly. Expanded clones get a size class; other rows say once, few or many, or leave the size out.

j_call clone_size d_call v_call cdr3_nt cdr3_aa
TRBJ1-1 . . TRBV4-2 TGTGCCAGCAGCCAAGAGCGGATGAACACTGAAGCTTTCTTT CASSQERMNTEAFF
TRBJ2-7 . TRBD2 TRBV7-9 TGTGCCAGCAGCGACCATAGCGGGAGGGCCAAGTACGAGCAGTACTTC CASSDHSGRAKYEQYF
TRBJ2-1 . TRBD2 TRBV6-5 TGTGCCAGCAGTTACCTCACTAGCGGCAATGAGCAGTTCTTC CASSYLTSGNEQFF
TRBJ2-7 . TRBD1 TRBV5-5 TGTGCCAGCAGCTTGGCCGGGACAGGGGGCTACGAGCAGTACTTC CASSLAGTGGYEQYF
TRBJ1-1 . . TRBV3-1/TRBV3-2 TGTGCCAGCAGCCAAGTTTTAGGCGAAGCTTTCTTT CASSQVLGEAFF
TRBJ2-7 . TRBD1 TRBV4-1 TGCGCCAGCAGCCAGACCACAGGGGGCATCTACGAGCAGTACTTC CASSQTTGGIYEQYF
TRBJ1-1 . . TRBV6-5 TGTGCCAGCACCGGAAGGGAAGCTTTCTTT CASTGREAFF
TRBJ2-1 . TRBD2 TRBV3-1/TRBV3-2 TGTGCCAGCAGCCCCGGGACTAGCCTAAATGAGCAGTTCTTC CASSPGTSLNEQFF
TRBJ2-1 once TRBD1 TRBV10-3 TGTGCCATCAGTGACCCCGGGACAGGGGGACCTTATGAGCAGTTCTTC CAISDPGTGGPYEQFF
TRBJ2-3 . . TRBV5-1 TGCGCCAGCAGCTTGGCCGGGACAGATACGCAGTATTTT CASSLAGTDTQYF
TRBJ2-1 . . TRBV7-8 TGTGCCAGCAGCTTGGGGATGGTGGGAGAGCAGTTCTTC CASSLGMVGEQFF
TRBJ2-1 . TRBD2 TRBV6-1 TGTGCCAGCAGTGAATATGGACTAGCCTACAATGAGCAGTTCTTC CASSEYGLAYNEQFF
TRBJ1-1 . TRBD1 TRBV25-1 TGTGCCAGCAGGACAGGGGGCGCGGGGGAAGCTTTCTTT CASRTGGAGEAFF
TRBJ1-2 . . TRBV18 TGTGCCAGCTCACCACCTGGGGTGGGTAACTATGGCTACACCTTC CASSPPGVGNYGYTF
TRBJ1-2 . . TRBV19 TGTGCCAGTGGGCCCCGGGGTTCCTATGGCTACACCTTC CASGPRGSYGYTF
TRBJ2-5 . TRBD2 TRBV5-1 TGCGCCAGCAGCACCGGGACTAGCGGGAGAGGAGGAGAGACCCAGTACTTC CASSTGTSGRGGETQYF
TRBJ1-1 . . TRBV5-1 TGCGCCAGCAGCCCCCTACTGGGCTCGAGGACTGAAGCTTTCTTT CASSPLLGSRTEAFF
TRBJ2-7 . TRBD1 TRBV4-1 TGCGCCAGCAGCCCTGGACAGGGATTGTCCTACGAGCAGTACTTC CASSPGQGLSYEQYF
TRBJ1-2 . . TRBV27 TGTGCCAGCAGTTTATTGGGGGGGTATGGCTACACCTTC CASSLLGGYGYTF
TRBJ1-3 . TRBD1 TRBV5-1 TGCGCCAGCAGCTCACATCCGGGAACCGGGACAGGGTCCAACACCATATATTTT CASSSHPGTGTGSNTIYF
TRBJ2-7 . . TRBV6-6 TGTGCCAGCAGTGCAACGGGCTACGAGCAGTACTTC CASSATGYEQYF
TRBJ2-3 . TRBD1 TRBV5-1 TGCGCCAGCAGCCCCGGGACAGTTTTCTGGGGTACGCAGTATTTT CASSPGTVFWGTQYF
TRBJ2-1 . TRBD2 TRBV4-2 TGTGCCAGCAGCCAAGGGGGACTAGCGGGAGGGGTTTGGCGGGAGCAGTTCTTC CASSQGGLAGGVWREQFF
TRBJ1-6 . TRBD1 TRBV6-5 TGTGCCAGCAATGGACAGGGCAACCCCCAAGGGGCCCTCCACTTT CASNGQGNPQGALHF
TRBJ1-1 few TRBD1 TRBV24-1 TGTGCCACCAGTGATACGACAGGGGTAGGGACTGAAGCTTTCTTT CATSDTTGVGTEAFF
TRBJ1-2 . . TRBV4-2 TGTGCCAGCAGCCAAGTCCAGGGGCTAGAGTATGGCTACACCTTC CASSQVQGLEYGYTF
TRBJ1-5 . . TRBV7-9 TGTGCCAGCAGCCCGGACAGCCAGCCCCAGCATTTT CASSPDSQPQHF
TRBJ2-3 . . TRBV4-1 TGCGCCAGCAGCAAGGAGACGGGCACAGATACGCAGTATTTT CASSKETGTDTQYF
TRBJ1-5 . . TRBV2 TGTGCCAGCAGTGTAGGGAGGGTAAGCAATCAGCCCCAGCATTTT CASSVGRVSNQPQHF
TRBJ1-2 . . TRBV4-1 TGCGCCAGCAGCCAAGGCGGTTCGGGGCCCTATGGCTACACCTTC CASSQGGSGPYGYTF
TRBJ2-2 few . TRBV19 TGTGCCAGTAGTATAGGGGCACAGGGTGGCACCGGGGAGCTGTTTTTT CASSIGAQGGTGELFF
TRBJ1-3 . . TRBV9 TGTGCCAGCAGCTCCTGGGACTCAAGCTCTGGAAACACCATATATTTT CASSSWDSSSGNTIYF
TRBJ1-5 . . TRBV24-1 TGTGCCACCAGTGATTTGTTGCAGGGTGATCAGCCCCAGCATTTT CATSDLLQGDQPQHF
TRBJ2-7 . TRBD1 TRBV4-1 TGCGCCAGCAGCCTCGTGACAGGGCTCTACGAGCAGTACTTC CASSLVTGLYEQYF
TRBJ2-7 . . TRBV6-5 TGTGCCAGCAGTTACTCACAGACAGCCTCCTACGAGCAGTACTTC CASSYSQTASYEQYF
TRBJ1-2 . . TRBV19 TGTGCCAGTAGTATAGATCAAACCGCTAGGTATGGCTACACCTTC CASSIDQTARYGYTF
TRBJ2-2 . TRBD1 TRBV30 TGTGCCTGGAGCGACAGGGGATTCGGGGAGCTGTTTTTT CAWSDRGFGELFF
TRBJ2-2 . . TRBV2 TGTGCCAGCCAAACGTCCGAGCTAGACACCGGGGAGCTGTTTTTT CASQTSELDTGELFF
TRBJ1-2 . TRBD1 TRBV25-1 TGTGCCAGCAGTTACCGGGACAGGAGCACCTCTAACTATGGCTACACCTTC CASSYRDRSTSNYGYTF
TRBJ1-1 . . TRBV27 TGTGCCAGCAGTTTAAGGACCGGGTCTAGTGAAGCTTTCTTT CASSLRTGSSEAFF
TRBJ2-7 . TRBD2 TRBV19 TGTGCCAGTAGTATTCAGGGACTAGCGGGAGGTAACGAGCAGTACTTC CASSIQGLAGGNEQYF
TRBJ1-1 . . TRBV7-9 TGTGCCAGCCTATGGGGCGCTGAAGCTTTCTTT CASLWGAEAFF
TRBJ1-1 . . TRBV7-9 TGTGCCAGCAGCTTAGACCCGGGCGTGGAAGCTTTCTTT CASSLDPGVEAFF
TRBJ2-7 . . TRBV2 TGTGCCAGCCAGGGGGCGGGAGGCACCTACGAGCAGTACTTC CASQGAGGTYEQYF
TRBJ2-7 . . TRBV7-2 TGTGCCAGCAGTTGGGGGACGAACTCCTACGAGCAGTACTTC CASSWGTNSYEQYF
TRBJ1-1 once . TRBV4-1 TGCGCCAGCAGCCAAGACCTTGGACAGAACACTGAAGCTTTCTTT CASSQDLGQNTEAFF
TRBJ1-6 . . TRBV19 TGTGCCAGTAGTCCCGGGCCCGAACATAATTCACCCCTCCACTTT CASSPGPEHNSPLHF
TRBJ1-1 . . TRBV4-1 TGCGCCAGCAGCCAATACACTGAAGCTTTCTTT CASSQYTEAFF
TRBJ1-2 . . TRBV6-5 TGTGCCAGCAGTACGGACGGTAACTATGGCTACACCTTC CASSTDGNYGYTF
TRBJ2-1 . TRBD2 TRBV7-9 TGTGCCAGCAGCCCGAGGGGGCTAGCGGGACCCGATGAGCAGTTCTTC CASSPRGLAGPDEQFF
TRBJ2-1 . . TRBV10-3 TGTGCCATCAGTGAGAAGCAGGGCAGCAGCAATGAGCAGTTCTTC CAISEKQGSSNEQFF
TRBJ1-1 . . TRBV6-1 TGTGCCAGCAGTGAGGGGACAAGCGCTGAAGCTTTCTTT CASSEGTSAEAFF
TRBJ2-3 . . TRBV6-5 TGTGCCAGCAGTTACGGCGGAGCCTTCACAGATACGCAGTATTTT CASSYGGAFTDTQYF
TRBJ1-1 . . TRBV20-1 TGCAGTGCTAGTTGGCAGCCCTTACTGACCGAAGCTTTCTTT CSASWQPLLTEAFF
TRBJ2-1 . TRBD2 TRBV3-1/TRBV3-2 TGTGCCAGCAGCTTTCTTAGCGGGAGGTGGTCGAATGAGCAGTTCTTC CASSFLSGRWSNEQFF
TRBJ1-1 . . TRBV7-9 TGTGCCAGCAGTTCGAGGGGTTCTGGAACTGAAGCTTTCTTT CASSSRGSGTEAFF
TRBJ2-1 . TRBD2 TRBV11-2 TGTGCCAGCAGCCTCGATTCGGGAGGGCGGGAGCAGTTCTTC CASSLDSGGREQFF